One TCR beta chain is described in this entry. Likely unrecorded immune exposures existed in these nominally healthy donors. These data are taken from a study of cytomegalovirus exposure and HLA in healthy donors. V gave up 4 bases and J gave up 2 bases, with 8 bases separating them. The CDR3 extends over 13 amino acids. Germline V gene lookup returns CDR1 SGHRS and CDR2 YFSETQ. PCR used 60 Vbeta primers and 13 Jbeta primers. Assay used: immunoSEQ multiplex PCR; TCRdb lists only in-frame clones, some missing. Recorded for this sample: about 200,000 clones. The material sequenced was PBMCs. This rearrangement joins TRBV5-1 to TRBJ2-3; TRBD1 is a possible D gene (5 bases). This sequence was found in a girl aged 2 to 9 in good health and CMV-seropositive. CDR3 sequence reads: CASSQTVTDTQYF. For the CDR3, the DNA is TGCGCCAGCAGCCAGACAGTCACAGATACGCAGTATTTT.